Listed below are T cell receptor beta chains from one sample, sequenced in a study of blood T cell repertoires in COVID-19. Produced via immunoSEQ multiplex PCR; TCRdb's table is partial and in-frame only. Of around 260,000 clones listed, 83% were seen once; the top ten hold 7.5% to 10%. Material: peripheral blood. The receptors derive from a woman aged 45-59 years who had recovered from COVID-19. The CDR3 runs from the conserved cysteine through the conserved F or W. A D gene is named only where the DNA matches it firmly. Clone size is shown for a subset of rows, as once, few, many or a class of expanded clone.

j_gene: TRBJ1-6
abundance: -
d_gene: TRBD1
v_gene: TRBV27
CDR3aa: CASGEKSPGQGNSPLHF
CDR3nt: TGTGCCAGCGGCGAAAAGTCGCCGGGACAGGGTAATTCACCCCTCCACTTT

j_gene: TRBJ1-2
abundance: -
d_gene: -
v_gene: TRBV18
CDR3aa: CASSPGGSNYGYTF
CDR3nt: TGTGCCAGCTCACCTGGCGGCTCGAACTATGGCTACACCTTC

j_gene: TRBJ2-6
abundance: -
d_gene: TRBD1
v_gene: TRBV12-3/TRBV12-4
CDR3aa: CASSEQDREPLTF
CDR3nt: TGTGCCAGCAGTGAACAAGACAGGGAGCCCCTGACTTTC

j_gene: TRBJ2-7
abundance: once
d_gene: -
v_gene: TRBV6-5
CDR3aa: CASSSGHIGTYEQYF
CDR3nt: TGTGCCAGCAGTTCGGGACACATCGGAACCTACGAGCAGTACTTC

j_gene: TRBJ1-2
abundance: few
d_gene: -
v_gene: TRBV2
CDR3aa: CASSDRQAPYGYTF
CDR3nt: TGTGCCAGCAGTGACCGACAGGCTCCTTACGGCTACACCTTC

j_gene: TRBJ1-2
abundance: -
d_gene: -
v_gene: TRBV2
CDR3aa: CASSETEYGYTF
CDR3nt: TGTGCCAGCAGTGAAACCGAGTATGGCTACACCTTC

j_gene: TRBJ2-5
abundance: -
d_gene: -
v_gene: TRBV2
CDR3aa: CASRTMTDKETQYF
CDR3nt: TGTGCCAGCAGGACCATGACGGACAAAGAGACCCAGTACTTC

j_gene: TRBJ2-7
abundance: -
d_gene: TRBD2
v_gene: TRBV9
CDR3aa: CASSPGRGGGRREQYF
CDR3nt: TGTGCCAGCAGCCCAGGGAGGGGCGGGGGTCGCCGCGAGCAGTACTTC

j_gene: TRBJ2-7
abundance: -
d_gene: -
v_gene: TRBV9
CDR3aa: CASSVAVNYEQYF
CDR3nt: TGTGCCAGCAGCGTTGCGGTGAACTACGAGCAGTACTTC

j_gene: TRBJ2-7
abundance: -
d_gene: TRBD2
v_gene: TRBV6-2/TRBV6-3
CDR3aa: CASSPHGGTSGIYEQYF
CDR3nt: TGTGCCAGCAGTCCCCACGGGGGGACTAGCGGGATCTACGAGCAGTACTTC

j_gene: TRBJ1-3
abundance: once
d_gene: -
v_gene: TRBV7-9
CDR3aa: CASSPSGQLSGNTIYF
CDR3nt: TGTGCCAGCAGCCCCAGCGGGCAGCTCTCTGGAAACACCATATATTTT

j_gene: TRBJ2-7
abundance: once
d_gene: -
v_gene: TRBV28
CDR3aa: CASSISSYEQYF
CDR3nt: TGTGCCAGCAGTATTAGCAGCTACGAGCAGTACTTC

j_gene: TRBJ1-5
abundance: many
d_gene: TRBD1
v_gene: TRBV5-5
CDR3aa: CASSRDSHGRVEPQHF
CDR3nt: TGTGCCAGCAGCCGGGACAGTCACGGTCGTGTGGAGCCCCAGCATTTT

j_gene: TRBJ1-6
abundance: -
d_gene: TRBD1
v_gene: TRBV28
CDR3aa: CASSLGQGRFSPLHF
CDR3nt: TGTGCCAGCAGTTTAGGACAGGGAAGGTTTTCACCCCTCCACTTT

j_gene: TRBJ1-6
abundance: -
d_gene: TRBD1
v_gene: TRBV28
CDR3aa: CASDRDRGRSPLHF
CDR3nt: TGTGCCAGCGATCGAGACAGGGGGCGTTCACCCCTCCACTTT

j_gene: TRBJ1-2
abundance: -
d_gene: -
v_gene: TRBV28
CDR3aa: CASSPGVYGYTF
CDR3nt: TGTGCCAGCAGTCCAGGGGTTTATGGCTACACCTTC

j_gene: TRBJ1-2
abundance: -
d_gene: TRBD1
v_gene: TRBV28
CDR3aa: CASSLPPGQGVGYTF
CDR3nt: TGTGCCAGCAGTTTACCCCCGGGACAGGGGGTGGGCTACACCTTC

j_gene: TRBJ1-4
abundance: once
d_gene: -
v_gene: TRBV19
CDR3aa: CASSISRGNEKLFF
CDR3nt: TGTGCCAGTAGTATAAGCAGGGGAAATGAAAAACTGTTTTTT

j_gene: TRBJ2-7
abundance: -
d_gene: TRBD2
v_gene: TRBV19
CDR3aa: CASSSRTSATATPYEQYF
CDR3nt: TGTGCCAGTAGTTCCCGGACTAGCGCTACCGCCACCCCGTACGAGCAGTACTTC

j_gene: TRBJ2-7
abundance: -
d_gene: -
v_gene: TRBV7-9
CDR3aa: CASSLDTSYEQYF
CDR3nt: TGTGCCAGCAGCTTAGACACCTCCTACGAGCAGTACTTC

j_gene: TRBJ2-7
abundance: -
d_gene: -
v_gene: TRBV28
CDR3aa: CASSLSGVEVEQYF
CDR3nt: TGTGCCAGCAGTTTGTCCGGAGTAGAGGTTGAGCAGTACTTC

j_gene: TRBJ2-5
abundance: -
d_gene: TRBD2
v_gene: TRBV3-1/TRBV3-2
CDR3aa: CASSPRGGRETQYF
CDR3nt: TGTGCCAGCAGCCCTCGGGGGGGCCGGGAGACCCAGTACTTC

j_gene: TRBJ2-2
abundance: few
d_gene: -
v_gene: TRBV7-9
CDR3aa: CASNKWGDAGELFF
CDR3nt: TGTGCCAGCAACAAGTGGGGAGATGCCGGGGAGCTGTTTTTT

j_gene: TRBJ2-7
abundance: -
d_gene: TRBD2
v_gene: TRBV10-1
CDR3aa: CASGPPGGPYEQYF
CDR3nt: TGCGCCAGCGGCCCCCCGGGGGGACCTTACGAGCAGTACTTC

j_gene: TRBJ2-7
abundance: -
d_gene: -
v_gene: TRBV7-8
CDR3aa: CASSSLDRTSSYEQYF
CDR3nt: TGTGCCAGCAGCTCCCTTGACAGGACGAGCTCCTACGAGCAGTACTTC

j_gene: TRBJ2-2
abundance: -
d_gene: -
v_gene: TRBV30
CDR3aa: CACRRQNTGELFF
CDR3nt: TGTGCCTGCCGCCGACAGAACACCGGGGAGCTGTTTTTT

j_gene: TRBJ2-7
abundance: few
d_gene: TRBD2
v_gene: TRBV5-1
CDR3aa: CASSDSSGGYEQYF
CDR3nt: TGCGCCAGCAGCGACTCTAGCGGGGGTTACGAGCAGTACTTC

j_gene: TRBJ1-1
abundance: -
d_gene: -
v_gene: TRBV3-1/TRBV3-2
CDR3aa: CASSQRFDMNTEAFF
CDR3nt: TGTGCCAGCAGCCAACGGTTTGATATGAACACTGAAGCTTTCTTT

j_gene: TRBJ2-7
abundance: -
d_gene: TRBD1
v_gene: TRBV4-1
CDR3aa: CASSPGQGRYEQYF
CDR3nt: TGCGCCAGCAGCCCGGGACAGGGGCGCTACGAGCAGTACTTC

j_gene: TRBJ2-5
abundance: -
d_gene: TRBD2
v_gene: TRBV3-1/TRBV3-2
CDR3aa: CASSYGLAGGQETQYF
CDR3nt: TGTGCCAGCAGCTACGGACTAGCGGGGGGACAAGAGACCCAGTACTTC

j_gene: TRBJ2-5
abundance: -
d_gene: -
v_gene: TRBV18
CDR3aa: CASSPGLNQETQYF
CDR3nt: TGTGCCAGCTCACCGGGACTGAACCAAGAGACCCAGTACTTC

j_gene: TRBJ2-2
abundance: -
d_gene: TRBD2
v_gene: TRBV2
CDR3aa: CASSDAGEGAGELFF
CDR3nt: TGTGCCAGCAGTGATGCGGGAGAAGGGGCCGGGGAGCTGTTTTTT

j_gene: TRBJ2-3
abundance: -
d_gene: -
v_gene: TRBV27
CDR3aa: CASSWRRPGADTQYF
CDR3nt: TGTGCCAGCAGTTGGCGCCGTCCGGGGGCAGATACGCAGTATTTT

j_gene: TRBJ1-2
abundance: -
d_gene: -
v_gene: TRBV4-3
CDR3aa: CASSLGRKGDYGYTF
CDR3nt: TGCGCCAGCAGTCTAGGACGAAAGGGGGACTATGGCTACACCTTC

j_gene: TRBJ2-1
abundance: few
d_gene: TRBD2
v_gene: TRBV25-1
CDR3aa: CAISSGSSYNEQFF
CDR3nt: TGTGCCATCTCTAGCGGGAGCTCCTACAATGAGCAGTTCTTC

j_gene: TRBJ2-1
abundance: -
d_gene: -
v_gene: TRBV19
CDR3aa: CASSIVPGGRLGEQFF
CDR3nt: TGTGCCAGTAGTATAGTCCCTGGAGGGCGCCTCGGTGAGCAGTTCTTC

j_gene: TRBJ2-3
abundance: -
d_gene: TRBD2
v_gene: TRBV7-2
CDR3aa: CASGLAGGTDTQYF
CDR3nt: TGTGCCAGCGGACTAGCGGGAGGGACAGATACGCAGTATTTT

j_gene: TRBJ1-2
abundance: -
d_gene: -
v_gene: TRBV19
CDR3aa: CASSIQMAGMVAGYTF
CDR3nt: TGTGCCAGTAGTATTCAGATGGCAGGGATGGTCGCTGGCTACACCTTC

j_gene: TRBJ2-1
abundance: -
d_gene: TRBD2
v_gene: TRBV19
CDR3aa: CASSLAGGPGEQFF
CDR3nt: TGTGCCAGTAGTCTAGCGGGAGGACCCGGAGAGCAGTTCTTC

j_gene: TRBJ2-7
abundance: few
d_gene: -
v_gene: TRBV6-5
CDR3aa: CASSRDTQYEQYF
CDR3nt: TGTGCCAGCAGTCGGGACACCCAGTACGAGCAGTACTTC

j_gene: TRBJ2-3
abundance: -
d_gene: -
v_gene: TRBV5-1
CDR3aa: CASSLASRGSTDTQYF
CDR3nt: TGCGCCAGCAGCTTGGCGTCCAGGGGATCCACAGATACGCAGTATTTT

j_gene: TRBJ1-4
abundance: -
d_gene: TRBD1
v_gene: TRBV27
CDR3aa: CASSLQGRGGKLFF
CDR3nt: TGTGCCAGCAGTCTACAGGGGCGGGGGGGAAAACTGTTTTTT

j_gene: TRBJ2-2
abundance: -
d_gene: TRBD1
v_gene: TRBV7-3
CDR3aa: CASSLAGQGVGTGELFF
CDR3nt: TGTGCCAGCAGCTTAGCCGGACAGGGGGTGGGAACCGGGGAGCTGTTTTTT

j_gene: TRBJ1-3
abundance: -
d_gene: -
v_gene: TRBV7-9
CDR3aa: CASTKSGGRTGNTIYF
CDR3nt: TGTGCCAGCACTAAGTCGGGGGGGCGTACTGGAAACACCATATATTTT

j_gene: TRBJ2-4
abundance: -
d_gene: TRBD2
v_gene: TRBV11-3
CDR3aa: CASSSNARGGRNIQYF
CDR3nt: TGTGCCAGCAGCTCGAATGCGCGGGGAGGGCGAAACATTCAGTACTTC

j_gene: TRBJ2-2
abundance: -
d_gene: TRBD1
v_gene: TRBV5-5
CDR3aa: CASSLFATGQGSGELFF
CDR3nt: TGTGCCAGCAGCTTGTTCGCCACCGGACAGGGCTCCGGGGAGCTGTTTTTT

j_gene: TRBJ2-1
abundance: -
d_gene: -
v_gene: TRBV5-1
CDR3aa: CASSYGRRELDHNEQFF
CDR3nt: TGCGCCAGCAGCTACGGTAGACGGGAACTGGACCACAATGAGCAGTTCTTC

j_gene: TRBJ2-2
abundance: -
d_gene: TRBD1
v_gene: TRBV9
CDR3aa: CASSVVPGQGAGELFF
CDR3nt: TGTGCCAGCAGCGTAGTTCCGGGACAGGGGGCCGGGGAGCTGTTTTTT

j_gene: TRBJ1-2
abundance: -
d_gene: -
v_gene: TRBV30
CDR3aa: CAWAGTRDHYGYTF
CDR3nt: TGTGCCTGGGCCGGGACAAGAGATCACTATGGCTACACCTTC

j_gene: TRBJ2-7
abundance: -
d_gene: TRBD2
v_gene: TRBV11-2
CDR3aa: CASSLGGGSEQYF
CDR3nt: TGTGCCAGCAGCTTGGGTGGCGGGAGCGAGCAGTACTTC

j_gene: TRBJ2-7
abundance: once
d_gene: -
v_gene: TRBV3-1/TRBV3-2
CDR3aa: CASSQGGGTDEQYF
CDR3nt: TGTGCCAGCAGCCAAGGGGGCGGGACCGACGAGCAGTACTTC

j_gene: TRBJ1-1
abundance: once
d_gene: TRBD1
v_gene: TRBV7-6
CDR3aa: CASSLEPPTGLWSEAFF
CDR3nt: TGTGCCAGCAGCTTAGAGCCCCCGACAGGGTTATGGTCTGAAGCTTTCTTT

j_gene: TRBJ2-7
abundance: few
d_gene: TRBD2
v_gene: TRBV6-2/TRBV6-3
CDR3aa: CASSYSGAGGPPYEQYF
CDR3nt: TGTGCCAGCAGTTACTCGGGGGCGGGAGGCCCTCCCTACGAGCAGTACTTC

j_gene: TRBJ2-1
abundance: -
d_gene: TRBD2
v_gene: TRBV24-1
CDR3aa: CATSDVRGSHTYNEQFF
CDR3nt: TGTGCCACCAGTGATGTGCGGGGGAGCCATACCTACAATGAGCAGTTCTTC